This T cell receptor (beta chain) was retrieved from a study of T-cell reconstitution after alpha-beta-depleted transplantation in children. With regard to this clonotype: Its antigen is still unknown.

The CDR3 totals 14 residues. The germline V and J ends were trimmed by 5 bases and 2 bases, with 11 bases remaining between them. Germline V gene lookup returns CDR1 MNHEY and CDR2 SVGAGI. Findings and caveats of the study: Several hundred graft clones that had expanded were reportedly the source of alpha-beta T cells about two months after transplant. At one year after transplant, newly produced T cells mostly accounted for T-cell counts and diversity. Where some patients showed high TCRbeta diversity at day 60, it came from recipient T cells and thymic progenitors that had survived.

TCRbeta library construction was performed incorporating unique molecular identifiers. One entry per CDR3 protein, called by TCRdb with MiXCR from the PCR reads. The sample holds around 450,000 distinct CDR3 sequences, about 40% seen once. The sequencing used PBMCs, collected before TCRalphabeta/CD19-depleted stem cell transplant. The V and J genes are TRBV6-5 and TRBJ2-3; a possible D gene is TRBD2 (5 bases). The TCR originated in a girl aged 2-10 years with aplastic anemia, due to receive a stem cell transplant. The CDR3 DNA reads TGTGCCAGCAGTAACGAGGGTGTCACAGATACGCAGTATTTT. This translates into CASSNEGVTDTQYF.